These T cell receptor beta chains were read from a single sample in a study of cytomegalovirus exposure and HLA in healthy donors. Here immunoSEQ multiplex PCR was the method, and the copy in TCRdb shows in-frame clones only, minus some. In the table there are 100,000 to 150,000 clones, around 69% of which are singletons. The material sequenced was PBMCs. The receptors derive from a human donor in good health. The CDR3 runs from the conserved cysteine through the conserved F or W. The order of the fields is clone size, V gene, D gene, J gene, CDR3 protein, CDR3 DNA. The D gene is left open where the match is weak. Some rows have no size entry. The others give once, few or many, or a class for an expanded clone.

once	TRBV7-2	TRBD2	TRBJ2-3	CASSSRTSDTDTQYF	TGTGCCAGCAGCTCTCGGACTAGCGACACAGATACGCAGTATTTT
.	TRBV2	.	TRBJ1-5	CASRAQTGSNQPQHF	TGTGCCAGCCGAGCCCAGACCGGGTCCAATCAGCCCCAGCATTTT
.	TRBV30	.	TRBJ1-1	CAWRRYRVNTEAFF	TGTGCCTGGCGAAGATACAGAGTGAACACTGAAGCTTTCTTT
.	TRBV27	.	TRBJ2-4	CASRQGGAKNIQYF	TGTGCCAGCAGGCAGGGTGGCGCCAAAAACATTCAGTACTTC
.	TRBV4-1	TRBD1	TRBJ2-6	CASSLGQGKLSGANVLTF	TGCGCCAGCAGCCTAGGACAGGGGAAACTCTCTGGGGCCAACGTCCTGACTTTC
.	TRBV10-3	TRBD2	TRBJ2-3	CAIRGISGRTDTQYF	TGTGCCATCAGGGGGATTAGCGGGAGAACAGATACGCAGTATTTT
once	TRBV4-2	TRBD2	TRBJ2-1	CASSQGGAGVSSYNEQFF	TGTGCCAGCAGCCAAGGGGGAGCGGGGGTGAGCTCCTACAATGAGCAGTTCTTC
.	TRBV5-1	.	TRBJ1-4	CASKTTGSGNEKLFF	TGCGCCAGCAAAACTACTGGGAGCGGGAATGAAAAACTGTTTTTT
.	TRBV4-2	.	TRBJ2-4	CASSQERAKNIQYF	TGTGCCAGCAGCCAAGAGAGGGCCAAAAACATTCAGTACTTC
.	TRBV9	.	TRBJ2-5	CASSVVSTKETQYF	TGTGCCAGCAGCGTAGTGTCCACTAAAGAGACCCAGTACTTC
.	TRBV18	TRBD2	TRBJ2-2	CASSPLAGVTGELFF	TGTGCCAGCTCCCCACTAGCGGGAGTTACCGGGGAGCTGTTTTTT
.	TRBV11-2	.	TRBJ2-5	CASSLVLGWQETQYF	TGTGCCAGCAGCTTAGTGCTTGGCTGGCAAGAGACCCAGTACTTC
medium-sized	TRBV30	TRBD1	TRBJ1-1	CAWSGDRRTEAFF	TGTGCCTGGAGTGGGGACAGGAGGACTGAAGCTTTCTTT
.	TRBV15	.	TRBJ2-2	CATSRLMSGELFF	TGTGCCACCAGCAGACTTATGTCGGGGGAGCTGTTTTTT
.	TRBV19	.	TRBJ2-3	CASSISGRGADTQYF	TGTGCCAGTAGTATTTCGGGGCGGGGCGCAGATACGCAGTATTTT
.	TRBV4-3	.	TRBJ1-2	CASSQDFGYGYTF	TGCGCCAGCAGCCAAGATTTCGGCTATGGCTACACCTTC
.	TRBV19	TRBD1	TRBJ2-1	CASSATGTGGLFSSYNEQFF	TGTGCCAGTAGTGCGACCGGGACAGGGGGTTTATTTAGCTCCTACAATGAGCAGTTCTTC
.	TRBV9	.	TRBJ1-1	CASSVGTEGDTEAFF	TGTGCCAGCAGCGTAGGGACGGAAGGGGACACTGAAGCTTTCTTT
.	TRBV19	TRBD1	TRBJ1-3	CASSSPGQGNGNTIYF	TGTGCCAGTAGTTCACCGGGACAGGGGAATGGAAACACCATATATTTT
.	TRBV7-2	.	TRBJ2-1	CASSLQGTSSYNEQFF	TGTGCCAGCAGCTTACAAGGGACAAGCTCCTACAATGAGCAGTTCTTC
.	TRBV27	TRBD2	TRBJ2-1	CASSFYMGLALGEQFF	TGTGCCAGCAGTTTCTATATGGGACTAGCGCTCGGTGAGCAGTTCTTC
few	TRBV4-2	TRBD1	TRBJ1-3	CASSQDPGTEPGNTIYF	TGTGCCAGCAGCCAAGATCCCGGGACAGAGCCTGGAAACACCATATATTTT
.	TRBV15	TRBD2	TRBJ2-5	CATSRGLAGEMRETQYF	TGTGCCACCAGCAGAGGACTAGCGGGAGAGATGCGAGAGACCCAGTACTTC
once	TRBV27	.	TRBJ1-2	CASSPGLGYGYTF	TGTGCCAGCAGTCCGGGACTGGGGTATGGCTACACCTTC
.	TRBV7-9	TRBD1	TRBJ2-7	CASSPLPGTGDRFSYEQYF	TGTGCCAGCAGCCCACTCCCCGGGACAGGGGACAGATTTAGCTACGAGCAGTACTTC
once	TRBV11-2	.	TRBJ2-5	CASNVLGTLQETQYF	TGTGCCAGCAACGTACTGGGCACGCTACAAGAGACCCAGTACTTC
.	TRBV9	.	TRBJ2-2	CASTLGGNTGELFF	TGTGCCAGCACCCTTGGCGGGAACACCGGGGAGCTGTTTTTT
.	TRBV30	TRBD2	TRBJ2-5	CACGAPAGGPSYQETQYF	TGTGCCTGCGGGGCCCCAGCGGGGGGCCCCTCGTACCAAGAGACCCAGTACTTC
.	TRBV5-4	.	TRBJ1-1	CASSLILQGNTEAFF	TGTGCCAGCAGCTTGATCTTACAGGGGAACACTGAAGCTTTCTTT
.	TRBV7-2	TRBD2	TRBJ2-1	CASSLVREVIDEQFF	TGTGCCAGCAGCTTAGTCCGGGAGGTGATCGATGAGCAGTTCTTC
.	TRBV11-2	TRBD2	TRBJ2-2	CASSLRLAGGPWTGELFF	TGTGCCAGCAGCTTACGACTAGCGGGAGGGCCATGGACCGGGGAGCTGTTTTTT
.	TRBV7-3	.	TRBJ2-5	CASSPTADFAETQYF	TGTGCCAGCAGCCCCACCGCAGATTTTGCAGAGACCCAGTACTTC
.	TRBV11-1	TRBD1	TRBJ2-1	CASSLGYRDRGSEQFF	TGTGCCAGCAGCTTGGGTTACCGCGACAGGGGGAGTGAGCAGTTCTTC
.	TRBV27	.	TRBJ1-5	CASSLQGRNQPQHF	TGTGCCAGCAGTTTACAGGGGCGCAATCAGCCCCAGCATTTT
.	TRBV7-9	TRBD1	TRBJ2-3	CASSLSGTGGLADTQYF	TGTGCCAGCAGCTTGAGTGGGACAGGGGGCCTCGCAGATACGCAGTATTTT
.	TRBV28	.	TRBJ2-1	CASKLDSEQFF	TGTGCCAGCAAACTCGACTCGGAGCAGTTCTTC
few	TRBV6-1	.	TRBJ2-3	CASTNRDLYTDTQYF	TGTGCCAGCACTAACCGGGACTTATACACAGATACGCAGTATTTT
few	TRBV5-4	TRBD2	TRBJ2-3	CASHVSERGDTDTQYF	TGTGCCAGCCACGTCAGCGAGCGGGGGGACACAGATACGCAGTATTTT
.	TRBV7-2	.	TRBJ1-1	CASSFWGRNTEAFF	TGTGCCAGCAGCTTTTGGGGGCGCAACACTGAAGCTTTCTTT
once	TRBV14	TRBD2	TRBJ2-1	CASSQLAGYSRTYNEQFF	TGTGCCAGCAGCCAACTAGCGGGGTATAGTAGGACCTACAATGAGCAGTTCTTC
.	TRBV5-1	.	TRBJ2-5	CASRGPPGNQETQYF	TGCGCCAGCAGAGGTCCCCCGGGGAACCAAGAGACCCAGTACTTC
.	TRBV6-5	TRBD2	TRBJ2-1	CASSYSILAGNNEQFF	TGTGCCAGCAGTTACTCGATCCTAGCGGGGAACAATGAGCAGTTCTTC
.	TRBV27	.	TRBJ1-4	CASSLSLDNEKLFF	TGTGCCAGCAGTTTATCGCTAGATAATGAAAAACTGTTTTTT
.	TRBV19	TRBD1	TRBJ2-1	CASNPGQSYNEQFF	TGTGCCAGTAACCCGGGACAGAGCTACAATGAGCAGTTCTTC
few	TRBV6-1	TRBD1	TRBJ2-5	CASRRQGEETQYF	TGTGCCAGCCGGCGACAGGGGGAAGAGACCCAGTACTTC
few	TRBV7-8	TRBD1	TRBJ2-7	CASSPSAIRDSLREQYF	TGTGCCAGCAGCCCATCAGCCATCAGGGACAGCCTAAGGGAGCAGTACTTC
.	TRBV15	TRBD1	TRBJ2-5	CATSRDRQGAWETQYF	TGTGCCACCAGCAGAGATCGACAGGGGGCATGGGAGACCCAGTACTTC
few	TRBV5-6	.	TRBJ1-3	CASSLVDRHSGNTIYF	TGTGCCAGCAGCTTGGTCGACAGGCACTCTGGAAACACCATATATTTT
.	TRBV5-4	.	TRBJ2-7	CASSLAGNEQYF	TGTGCCAGCAGCTTGGCGGGGAACGAGCAGTACTTC
.	TRBV7-2	.	TRBJ1-6	CASSLQGWSYNSPLHF	TGTGCCAGCAGCTTACAGGGGTGGTCCTATAATTCACCCCTCCACTTT
.	TRBV27	.	TRBJ2-7	CASSFQVPTRGVYEQYF	TGTGCCAGCAGTTTCCAGGTCCCAACCAGGGGTGTGTACGAGCAGTACTTC
.	TRBV30	TRBD1	TRBJ1-5	CAWSVGQGPQPQHF	TGTGCCTGGAGTGTGGGACAGGGACCCCAGCCCCAGCATTTT
.	TRBV6-5	.	TRBJ2-1	CASSYSRGSYNEQFF	TGTGCCAGCAGTTACTCACGCGGAAGCTACAATGAGCAGTTCTTC
few	TRBV6-4	.	TRBJ2-6	CASSDSSGVGANVLTF	TGTGCCAGCAGTGACTCATCAGGGGTCGGGGCCAACGTCCTGACTTTC
once	TRBV29-1	.	TRBJ1-1	CSVELRGGTFF	TGCAGCGTTGAATTAAGGGGTGGAACTTTCTTT